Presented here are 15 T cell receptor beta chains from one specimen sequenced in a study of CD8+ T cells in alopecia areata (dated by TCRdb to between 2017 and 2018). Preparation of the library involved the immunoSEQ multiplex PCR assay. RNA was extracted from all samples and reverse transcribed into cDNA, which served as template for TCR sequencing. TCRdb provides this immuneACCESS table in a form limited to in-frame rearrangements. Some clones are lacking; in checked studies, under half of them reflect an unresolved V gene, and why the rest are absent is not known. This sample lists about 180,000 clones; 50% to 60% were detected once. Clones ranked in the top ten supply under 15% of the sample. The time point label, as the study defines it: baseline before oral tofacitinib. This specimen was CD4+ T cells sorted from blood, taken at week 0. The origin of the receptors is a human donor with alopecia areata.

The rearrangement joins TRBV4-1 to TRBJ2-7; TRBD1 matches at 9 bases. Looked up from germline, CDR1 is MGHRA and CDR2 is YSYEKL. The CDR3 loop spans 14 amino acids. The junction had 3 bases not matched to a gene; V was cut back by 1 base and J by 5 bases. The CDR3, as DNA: TGCGCCAGCAGCCAAGTTGGACAGGGGCACGAGCAGTACTTC. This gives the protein CASSQVGQGHEQYF.

CDR3 nucleotide sequence: TGTGCCAGCAGCCAAGGCTACAGAAATACACTCCCTGGGGCCAACGTCCTGACTTTC. It yields the protein CASSQGYRNTLPGANVLTF. V usage is TRBV14 and J usage is TRBJ2-6; D not certain. With 1 base removed from V and 2 bases from J, the gap between germline ends came to 18 bases. From germline, CDR1 is SGHDN and CDR2 FVKESK. The CDR3 has 19 amino acids.

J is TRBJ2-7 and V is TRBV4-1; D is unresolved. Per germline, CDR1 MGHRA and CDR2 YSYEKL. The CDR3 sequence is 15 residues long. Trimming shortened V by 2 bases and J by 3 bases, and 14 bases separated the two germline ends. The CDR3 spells CASSQSIARFYEQYF. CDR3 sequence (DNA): TGCGCCAGCAGCCAATCTATTGCTCGATTCTACGAGCAGTACTTC.

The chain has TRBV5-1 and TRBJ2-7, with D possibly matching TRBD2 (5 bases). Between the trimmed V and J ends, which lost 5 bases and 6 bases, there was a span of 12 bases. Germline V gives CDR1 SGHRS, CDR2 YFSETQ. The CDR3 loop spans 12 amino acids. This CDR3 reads CASSLTSLEQYF. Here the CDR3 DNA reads TGCGCCAGCAGTTTAACTAGTCTCGAGCAGTACTTC.

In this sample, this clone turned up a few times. CDR3 in amino acids: CAIAHGVGTEAFF. The DNA for the CDR3 is TGTGCCATCGCCCATGGAGTGGGCACTGAAGCTTTCTTT. The V and J genes are TRBV10-3 and TRBJ1-1; D not certain. The CDR3 runs to 13 residues. Germline CDR1 reads ENHRY; CDR2 reads SYGVKD. V was trimmed by 8 bases and J by 4 bases, leaving 14 bases between them.

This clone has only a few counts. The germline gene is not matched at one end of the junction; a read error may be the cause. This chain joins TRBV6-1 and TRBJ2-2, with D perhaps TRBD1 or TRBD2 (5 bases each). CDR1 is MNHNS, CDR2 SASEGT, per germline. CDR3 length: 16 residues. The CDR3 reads CATSDPGTGTTGELFF. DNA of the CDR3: TGTGCCACCAGTGACCCCGGGACGGGCACCACCGGGGAGCTGTTTTTT.

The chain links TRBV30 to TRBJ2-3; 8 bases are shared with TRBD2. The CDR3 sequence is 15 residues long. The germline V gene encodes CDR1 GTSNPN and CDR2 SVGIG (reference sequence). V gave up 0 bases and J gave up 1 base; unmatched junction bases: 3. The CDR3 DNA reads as TGTGCCTGGAGTGTGCCTAGCGGGCGCACAGATACGCAGTATTTT. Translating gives CAWSVPSGRTDTQYF.

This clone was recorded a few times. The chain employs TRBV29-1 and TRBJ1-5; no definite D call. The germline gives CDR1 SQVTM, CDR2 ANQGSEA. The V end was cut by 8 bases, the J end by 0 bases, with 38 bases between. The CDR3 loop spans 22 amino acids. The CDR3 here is CSFLTIHAPGIEEGYSNQPQHF. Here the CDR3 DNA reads TGCAGCTTCCTCACCATTCACGCCCCGGGGATCGAAGAGGGCTATAGCAATCAGCCCCAGCATTTT.

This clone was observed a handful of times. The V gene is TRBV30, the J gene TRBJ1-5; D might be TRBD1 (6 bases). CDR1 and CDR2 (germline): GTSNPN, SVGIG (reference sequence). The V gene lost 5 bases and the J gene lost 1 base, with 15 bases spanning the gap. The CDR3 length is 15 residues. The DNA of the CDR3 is TGTGCCTGGGCAATACAGGGAATGAGCAATCAGCCCCAGCATTTT. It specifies CAWAIQGMSNQPQHF.

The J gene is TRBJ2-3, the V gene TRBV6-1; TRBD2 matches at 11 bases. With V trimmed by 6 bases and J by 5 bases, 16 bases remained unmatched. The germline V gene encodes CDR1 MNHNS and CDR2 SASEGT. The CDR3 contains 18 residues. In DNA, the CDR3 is TGTGCCAGCAGCGAAACTAGCGGGGGATCGAGCCGTAGAGATACGCAGTATTTT. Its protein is CASSETSGGSSRRDTQYF.

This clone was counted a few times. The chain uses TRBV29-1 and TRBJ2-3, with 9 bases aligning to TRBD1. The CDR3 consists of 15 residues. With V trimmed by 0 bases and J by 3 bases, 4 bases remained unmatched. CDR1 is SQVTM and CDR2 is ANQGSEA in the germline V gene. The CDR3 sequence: CSVEDLGTGTDTQYF. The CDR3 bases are TGCAGCGTTGAAGATCTTGGGACAGGGACAGATACGCAGTATTTT.

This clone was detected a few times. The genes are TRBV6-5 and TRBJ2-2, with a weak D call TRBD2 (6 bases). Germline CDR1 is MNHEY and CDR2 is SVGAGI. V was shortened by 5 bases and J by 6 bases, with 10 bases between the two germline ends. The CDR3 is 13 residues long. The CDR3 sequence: CASSELASGELFF. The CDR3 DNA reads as TGTGCCAGCAGTGAACTAGCATCCGGGGAGCTGTTTTTT.

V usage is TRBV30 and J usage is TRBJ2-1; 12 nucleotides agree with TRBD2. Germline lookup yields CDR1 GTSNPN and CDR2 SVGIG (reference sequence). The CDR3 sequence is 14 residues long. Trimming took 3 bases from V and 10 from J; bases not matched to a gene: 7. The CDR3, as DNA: TGTGCCTGGAGGATGACCGGGACTAGCGGGGAGCAGTTCTTC. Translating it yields CAWRMTGTSGEQFF.

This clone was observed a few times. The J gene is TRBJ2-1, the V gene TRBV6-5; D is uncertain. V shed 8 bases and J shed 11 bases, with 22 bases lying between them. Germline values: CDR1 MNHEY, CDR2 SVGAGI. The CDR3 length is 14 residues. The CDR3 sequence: CASGLLDSGSQQFF. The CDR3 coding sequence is TGTGCCAGCGGCCTACTCGATTCGGGCAGCCAGCAGTTCTTC.

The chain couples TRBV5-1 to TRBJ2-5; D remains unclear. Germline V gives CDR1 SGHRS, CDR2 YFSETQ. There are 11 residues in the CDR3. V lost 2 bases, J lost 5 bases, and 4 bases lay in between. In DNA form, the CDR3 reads TGCGCCAGCAGCTTTCGGGAGACCCAGTACTTC. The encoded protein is CASSFRETQYF.